Shown below are 25 T cell receptor beta chains from a single sample sequenced in a study of blood T cell repertoires in COVID-19 (dated by TCRdb to 2020 to 2022). Libraries were made using the immunoSEQ multiplex PCR assay. Here the immuneACCESS table is served through TCRdb, limited to in-frame sequences with V and J called. Missing clones are a known gap in these copies; in checked studies unresolved V genes cover under half, and the rest lacks a known reason. Recorded for this sample are approximately 160,000 clones; more than 90% of them occurred a single time. The ten largest clones capture over 15% of the sample. The sample taken for sequencing was peripheral blood. The origin of the receptors is a man in his sixties with active or convalescent COVID-19.

The genes are TRBV19 and TRBJ2-2; no reliable D call. From germline, CDR1 is LNHDA and CDR2 SQIVND (reference sequence). V shed 2 bases and J shed 0 bases, with 10 bases lying between them. The CDR3 extends over 16 amino acids. The CDR3 loop reads CASSITTGANTGELFF. CDR3 nucleotides: TGTGCCAGTAGTATAACTACCGGTGCGAACACCGGGGAGCTGTTTTTT.

The chain's CDR3 is CASSSTTDRTTNEKLFF. The DNA for the CDR3 is TGTGCCAGCAGCTCCACGACAGACCGAACAACTAATGAAAAACTGTTTTTT. The chain carries TRBV7-8 and TRBJ1-4; a weak D match, TRBD1 (5 bases). The germline V gene has CDR1 SGHVS and CDR2 FQNEAQ. The CDR3 length is 17 residues. V dropped 4 bases and J dropped 0 bases, with 15 bases sitting between them.

The chain uses TRBV6-5 and TRBJ1-2, with TRBD1 matching over 7 bases. This CDR3 is 15 amino acids long. V shed 4 bases, J shed 5 bases, and the junction held 10 bases outside the gene matches. Germline V gene sequence: CDR1 MNHEY, CDR2 SVGAGI. The DNA for the CDR3 is TGTGCCAGCAGTTCCCGAGAAACAGGGGATTATGGCTACACCTTC. This gives the protein CASSSRETGDYGYTF.

The CDR3 DNA reads as TGTGCCAGCTCACCACAAAACCCCCGGGGCACCGGGGAGCTGTTTTTT. Protein product: CASSPQNPRGTGELFF. V is TRBV18 and J is TRBJ2-2; tentatively, D is TRBD2 (5 bases). In germline, CDR1 is KGHSH, CDR2 LQKENI. The length of the CDR3 is 16 residues. Trimming removed 1 base at V and 4 bases at J, with 13 bases between.

The genes are TRBV28 and TRBJ1-5, with 10 bases matching TRBD1. CDR1 is MDHEN and CDR2 is SYDVKM in the germline V gene. The CDR3 totals 15 residues. Trimming at V came to 5 bases and at J to 3 bases, leaving 4 bases not matched to a gene. The CDR3 region has the DNA TGTGCCAGCAGTGAGGGACAGGGGTACAATCAGCCCCAGCATTTT. Translating gives CASSEGQGYNQPQHF.

In DNA form, the CDR3 reads TGTGCCATCAGGACAGGGATTACCGGGGAGCTGTTTTTT. Translation gives CAIRTGITGELFF. The V gene is TRBV10-3, the J gene TRBJ2-2; 7 bases agree with TRBD1. V shed 6 bases, J shed 5 bases, and the junction held 3 bases outside the gene matches. The CDR3 sequence is 13 residues long. The germline gives CDR1 ENHRY, CDR2 SYGVKD.

The V and J genes are TRBV19 and TRBJ2-3; D may be TRBD2 (5 bases). The CDR3 spans 14 residues. The germline V and J ends were trimmed by 6 bases and 0 bases, with 10 bases remaining between them. CDR1 is LNHDA, CDR2 SQIVND, per germline (reference sequence). The CDR3 region has the DNA TGTGCCAGTAGCCGGGGTCCTAGCACAGATACGCAGTATTTT. Translating it yields CASSRGPSTDTQYF.

The chain carries TRBV7-2 and TRBJ1-2; D not certain. Per the germline V gene, CDR1 is SGHTA and CDR2 is FQGNSA. The CDR3 extends over 14 amino acids. The ends were cut back, 0 bases at V and 5 bases at J, with 10 bases in the middle. CDR3 loop: CASSLARAAYGYTF. CDR3 nucleotide sequence: TGTGCCAGCAGCTTAGCGCGGGCAGCATATGGCTACACCTTC.

The chain couples TRBV7-2 to TRBJ2-2; weak D call: TRBD2 (5 bases). The CDR3 has 13 amino acids. Trimming pared 4 bases from V and 6 bases from J, leaving 9 bases between. The germline V gene encodes CDR1 SGHTA and CDR2 FQGNSA. Written as DNA, the CDR3 is TGTGCCAGCAGCTCTCGGACTGCCGGGGAGCTGTTTTTT. This gives the protein CASSSRTAGELFF.

The chain carries TRBV5-4 and TRBJ2-7, with 9 bases matching TRBD1. The CDR3 consists of 15 residues. The V segment lost 5 bases and the J segment 6 bases; nucleotides outside the gene matches: 12. Germline V lookup: CDR1 SGHNT, CDR2 YYREEE (reference sequence). CDR3 residues: CASRAGTGTLGEQYF. CDR3 DNA: TGTGCCAGCAGGGCCGGGACAGGGACATTGGGCGAGCAGTACTTC.

The chain couples TRBV9 to TRBJ2-5; 7 nucleotides line up with TRBD2. The V and J ends lost 3 bases and 0 bases, in that order; junction bases with no gene match: 2. Germline-derived CDR1 and CDR2 are SGDLS and YYNGEE. The CDR3 runs to 14 residues. The CDR3 sequence is CASSASGNQETQYF. As DNA, the CDR3 is TGTGCCAGCAGCGCTAGCGGAAACCAAGAGACCCAGTACTTC.

Here the CDR3 DNA reads TGCGCCAGCAGCCTGGGACGGGTGAACACTGAAGCTTTCTTT. This codes for CASSLGRVNTEAFF. The chain uses TRBV5-1 and TRBJ1-1; the D gene is possibly TRBD1 (5 bases). The CDR3 loop spans 14 amino acids. V dropped 4 bases and J dropped 0 bases, with 10 bases sitting between them. The germline V gene encodes CDR1 SGHRS and CDR2 YFSETQ.

The rearrangement joins TRBV15 to TRBJ1-2; weak D call: TRBD1 (5 bases). CDR1 is LNHNV, CDR2 YYDKDF, per germline (reference sequence). The CDR3 runs 15 residues. Trimming stripped 1 base from V and 9 bases from J, with 18 bases between. CDR3 in DNA: TGTGCCACCAGCAGAGTATCCGACAGAGCTATGAGCTACACCTTC. Translated: CATSRVSDRAMSYTF.

This clone was picked up one time. J is TRBJ1-4 and V is TRBV5-4, with 10 nucleotides matching TRBD1. After removal of 0 bases from V and 7 bases from J, the junction contained 0 bases not matched to a gene. The CDR3 runs 14 residues. Germline CDR1 and CDR2: SGHNT and YYREEE (reference sequence). CDR3 sequence (DNA): TGTGCCAGCAGCTTGGGGGACAGGGGTGAAAAACTGTTTTTT. It codes for CASSLGDRGEKLFF.

The rearrangement joins TRBV5-1 to TRBJ2-6, with TRBD1 matching 8 bases. Unmatched junction bases numbered 12, after V lost 4 bases and J lost 0 bases. CDR1 is SGHRS, CDR2 YFSETQ, per germline. The CDR3 contains 19 residues. The CDR3 loop is CASSPLGQELYSGANVLTF. The CDR3 coding sequence is TGCGCCAGCAGCCCCCTGGGACAGGAGCTCTACTCTGGGGCCAACGTCCTGACTTTC.

The chain couples TRBV6-5 to TRBJ1-6, with D perhaps matching TRBD1 (5 bases). Trimming cost V 8 bases and J 9 bases, with 11 bases left between them. This CDR3 has 12 amino acids. Looked up from germline, CDR1 is MNHEY and CDR2 is SVGAGI. The CDR3 sequence is CASGAWTSPLHF. The CDR3 DNA reads as TGTGCCAGCGGGGCATGGACTTCACCCCTCCACTTT.

This chain uses TRBV19 with TRBJ2-5, with TRBD2 as a possible D gene (5 bases). The CDR3 is 14 residues long. Germline V gives CDR1 LNHDA, CDR2 SQIVND (reference sequence). V lost 3 bases and J 7 bases, leaving 15 bases between the germline ends. The CDR3 here is CASSIIPDGGTQYF. The DNA of the CDR3 is TGTGCCAGTAGTATTATACCCGATGGAGGGACCCAGTACTTC.

V is TRBV10-2 and J is TRBJ1-1; 7 nucleotides match TRBD1. The CDR3 extends over 13 amino acids. V was clipped by 5 bases and J by 8 bases; unmatched bases: 8. CDR1 is WSHSY and CDR2 is SAAADI in the germline V gene. Here the CDR3 reads CASSRGQGLEAFF. The DNA for the CDR3 is TGCGCCAGCAGTAGGGGGCAGGGGCTGGAAGCTTTCTTT.

This clone has only one observation. This chain joins TRBV27 and TRBJ2-2, with 11 positions matching TRBD1. The J segment lost 1 base and the V segment lost 6 bases, leaving 7 bases of the junction unmatched. The germline V gene encodes CDR1 MNHEY and CDR2 SMNVEV (reference sequence). The CDR3 is 17 amino acids. The DNA of the CDR3 is TGTGCCAGCAGATGGACAGGGGGCGCGGGGAACACCGGGGAGCTGTTTTTT. It encodes CASRWTGGAGNTGELFF.

The rearrangement joins TRBV11-2 to TRBJ2-3, with D hard to call. The CDR3 length is 13 residues. V was trimmed by 3 bases and J by 1 base, leaving 5 bases between them. Germline values: CDR1 SGHAT, CDR2 FQNNGV. This chain's CDR3 is CASSLPGTDTQYF. CDR3 bases: TGTGCCAGCAGCTTGCCGGGCACAGATACGCAGTATTTT.

J is TRBJ2-1 and V is TRBV5-6; D uncertain. The germline gives CDR1 SGHDT, CDR2 YYEEEE. V lost 4 bases and J 0 bases, leaving 5 bases between the germline ends. The CDR3 is 13 amino acids. In DNA, the CDR3 is TGTGCCAGCAGCGCGTTCTCCTACAATGAGCAGTTCTTC. As protein: CASSAFSYNEQFF.

This sequence joins TRBV5-1 and TRBJ2-3; 9 bases line up with TRBD1. V lost 3 bases, J lost 5 bases, and 4 bases stayed unmatched. CDR1 and CDR2 from the germline V gene are SGHRS and YFSETQ. The CDR3 contains 14 residues. The CDR3 region has the DNA TGCGCCAGCAGCTGGACAGGGGTTAAAGATACGCAGTATTTT. It is translated as CASSWTGVKDTQYF. Full variable domain (outside the CDR3, taken from reference TRBV5-1 and TRBJ2-3): KAGVTQTPRYLIKTRGQQVTLSCSPISGHRSVSWYQQTPGQGLQFLFEYFSETQRNKGNFPGRFSGRQFSNSRSEMNVSTLELGDSALYLCASSWTGVKDTQYFGPGTRLTVL.

The chain combines TRBV6-5 with TRBJ2-7; the D is unclear. CDR3 length: 14 amino acids. Trimming cost V 8 bases and J 2 bases, with 16 bases left between them. Germline V gene sequence: CDR1 MNHEY, CDR2 SVGAGI. The CDR3 sequence: CASSLGRSTYEQYF. The DNA for the CDR3 is TGTGCCAGCTCCCTGGGCAGATCAACCTACGAGCAGTACTTC.

This chain's CDR3 is CASSYPTSGRAAETQYF. CDR3 bases: TGTGCCAGCAGTTACCCCACTAGCGGGAGGGCCGCAGAGACCCAGTACTTC. This rearrangement joins TRBV6-2 or TRBV6-3 to TRBJ2-5; 13 bases map to TRBD2. The CDR3 has 17 residues. J was trimmed by 4 bases and V by 2 bases; bases with no gene match: 7. Germline CDR1 is MNHEY and CDR2 is SVGEGT.

The chain employs TRBV5-1 and TRBJ1-1, with 12 nucleotides matching TRBD1. This CDR3 is 17 amino acids long. Per the germline V gene, CDR1 is SGHRS and CDR2 is YFSETQ. V trimming: 4 bases; J trimming: 0 bases; junction bases outside the gene matches: 7. CDR3 nucleotides: TGCGCCAGCAGCCTGGGGACAGGGGGCAGAGTGAACACTGAAGCTTTCTTT. It encodes CASSLGTGGRVNTEAFF.